This TCR beta chain stems from a study of shared T cell receptors in the human thymus. This CDR3 has 14 residues. V shed 0 bases and J shed 3 bases, with 7 bases lying between them. The germline V gene has CDR1 MNHEY and CDR2 SVGAGI. The protocol was immunoSEQ multiplex PCR, while the TCRdb copy is restricted to in-frame clones and leaves out a portion. The sample has 600,000 or so clones, 80% to 90% seen once; the top ten hold 0.0094%. This sample was also put to use in a study of human thymus T cells.

The sequencing sample was made of thymocytes. The sequence came from a boy under two years old with a congenital heart defect. V gene TRBV6-5 combines with J gene TRBJ2-3, with a weak D call TRBD1 (5 bases). The DNA of the CDR3 is TGTGCCAGCAGTTACTCTAAGGGGACAGATACGCAGTATTTT. It encodes CASSYSKGTDTQYF.